This passage covers 16 T cell receptor beta chains from one sample sequenced in a study of cytomegalovirus exposure and HLA in healthy donors. The table came from immunoSEQ multiplex PCR; TCRdb's copy has only in-frame clones and leaves some out. The sample records some 98,000 clones, 87% being singletons. The sample taken for sequencing was PBMCs. The receptors here all came from a woman aged 25 to 39 in good health and CMV-seronegative.

Comments on this clone: The sample contains more than one DNA sequence encoding this CDR3. The rearrangement joins TRBV9 to TRBJ2-3, with D perhaps TRBD1 (6 bases). V lost 2 bases to trimming and J lost 2 bases, with 12 bases between them. Germline CDR1 reads SGDLS; CDR2 reads YYNGEE. The CDR3 is 15 residues long. This CDR3 is CASSVLRTDTDTQYF. Here the CDR3 DNA reads TGTGCCAGCAGCGTCCTACGGACAGACACAGATACGCAGTATTTT.

V is TRBV28 and J is TRBJ2-3, with 8 bases matching TRBD2. CDR3 size: 15 residues. The junction had 13 bases not matched to a gene; V was cut back by 11 bases and J by 3 bases. Germline V CDR1 and CDR2: MDHEN, SYDVKM. The CDR3 sequence: CAGSPLGLDTDTQYF. CDR3 sequence (DNA): TGTGCCGGCTCCCCCCTGGGACTAGATACAGATACGCAGTATTTT.

This sequence joins TRBV18 and TRBJ2-1; 15 positions match TRBD2. Germline CDR1 is KGHSH and CDR2 is LQKENI. CDR3 size: 17 residues. The ends lost 0 bases at V and 4 bases at J; junction bases unmatched: 1. The CDR3 DNA reads as TGTGCCAGCTCACCACCGGGACTAGCGGGGGGTTACAATGAGCAGTTCTTC. Translated: CASSPPGLAGGYNEQFF. The complete variable domain, with remaining parts taken from reference TRBV18 and TRBJ2-1, reads NAGVMQNPRHLVRRRGQEARLRCSPMKGHSHVYWYRQLPEEGLKFMVYLQKENIIDESGMPKERFSAEFPKEGPSILRIQQVVRGDSAAYFCASSPPGLAGGYNEQFFGPGTRLTVL.

J is TRBJ1-2 and V is TRBV29-1; D remains unclear. Trimming left V 2 bases short and J 8 bases short, with 9 bases between. The CDR3 length is 11 residues. The germline CDR1 and CDR2 sequences are SQVTM and ANQGSEA. In DNA, the CDR3 is TGCAGCGTTGAAACCGGGTGGGGCTACACCTTC. It specifies CSVETGWGYTF.

To note about this clone: Other DNA sequences in the sample encode the same CDR3. V and J are TRBV19 and TRBJ1-1; D unclear. V gave up 1 base and J gave up 2 bases, with 8 bases separating them. Germline V gives CDR1 LNHDA, CDR2 SQIVND (reference sequence). The CDR3 has 14 residues. The CDR3, as DNA: TGTGCCAGTAGTATAGGAGGGCTAAACACTGAAGCTTTCTTT. It specifies CASSIGGLNTEAFF. The whole variable domain, remainder taken from reference TRBV19 and TRBJ1-1, is DGGITQSPKYLFRKEGQNVTLSCEQNLNHDAMYWYRQDPGQGLRLIYYSQIVNDFQKGDIAEGYSVSREKKESFPLTVTSAQKNPTAFYLCASSIGGLNTEAFFGQGTRLTVV.

The chain couples TRBV28 to TRBJ2-7; 7 bases agree with TRBD1. The CDR3 has 13 residues. The V segment lost 8 bases and the J segment 4 bases; nucleotides outside the gene matches: 8. Germline assignment: CDR1 MDHEN and CDR2 SYDVKM. The CDR3 nucleotides are TGTGCCAGCTCGCCGGGACAGCTATACGAGCAGTACTTC. As protein: CASSPGQLYEQYF.

Only one count was recorded for this clone. This chain links TRBV7-6 with TRBJ2-1; 10 bases align to TRBD1. The CDR3 sequence is 16 residues long. V was pared by 4 bases and J by 10 bases, with 13 bases of the junction left unmatched. Germline assignment: CDR1 SGHVS and CDR2 FNYEAQ. CDR3 residues: CASSSPARDRGREQFF. The CDR3, as DNA: TGTGCCAGCAGCTCCCCGGCCCGGGACAGGGGTCGGGAGCAGTTCTTC.

The V and J genes are TRBV5-6 and TRBJ1-1; possible D gene TRBD1, 5 bases. V was cut by 4 bases and J by 5 bases, with 24 bases left in between. The CDR3 runs to 17 residues. CDR1 SGHDT and CDR2 YYEEEE come from the germline V gene. CDR3 sequence: CASSEGEGWGRRTEAFF. CDR3 nucleotides: TGTGCCAGCAGCGAGGGTGAGGGGTGGGGGAGGAGGACTGAAGCTTTCTTT.

Ten or more counts support this clone. This chain uses TRBV7-3 with TRBJ2-3, with TRBD2 matching 8 bases. This CDR3 spans 19 amino acids. The germline CDR1 and CDR2 sequences are SGHTA and FQGTGA. V trimming: 5 bases; J trimming: 0 bases; junction bases outside the gene matches: 16. The CDR3, as DNA: TGTGCCAGCAGCCCCCGAGGTATAGCGGGGCAAACTAGCACAGATACGCAGTATTTT. It translates to CASSPRGIAGQTSTDTQYF.

This clone appeared a few times. V gene TRBV4-3 combines with J gene TRBJ2-7, with 7 nucleotides matching TRBD2. The V gene end was trimmed by 4 bases and the J gene end by 0 bases; junction bases not matched to a gene: 6. The CDR3 has 15 residues. Per germline, CDR1 LGHNA and CDR2 YSLEER. Written as DNA, the CDR3 is TGCGCCAGCAGCCTGGGGGGGGGTGACTCCTACGAGCAGTACTTC. It is translated as CASSLGGGDSYEQYF.

The chain recombines TRBV9 with TRBJ2-3; 11 bases agree with TRBD2. The germline V gene has CDR1 SGDLS and CDR2 YYNGEE. The CDR3 extends over 17 amino acids. V was pared by 0 bases and J by 2 bases, with 5 bases of the junction left unmatched. The CDR3 protein is CASSVAPGLAVTDTQYF. DNA for the CDR3: TGTGCCAGCAGCGTAGCTCCGGGACTAGCGGTCACAGATACGCAGTATTTT.

V and J are TRBV28 and TRBJ2-1, with D perhaps TRBD1 (5 bases). This CDR3 has 14 residues. Germline V gene data show CDR1 as MDHEN and CDR2 as SYDVKM. Trimming shortened V by 7 bases and J by 0 bases, and 10 bases separated the two germline ends. CDR3 region: CASMQTASYNEQFF. In nucleotides, the CDR3 is TGTGCCAGCATGCAGACAGCCTCCTACAATGAGCAGTTCTTC.

The V and J genes are TRBV28 and TRBJ2-7; 10 bases map to TRBD2. CDR1 and CDR2 (germline): MDHEN, SYDVKM. J was trimmed by 0 bases and V by 4 bases; bases with no gene match: 6. The CDR3 contains 16 residues. CDR3 region: CASSSRTSGNSYEQYF. CDR3 bases: TGTGCCAGCAGTTCACGCACTAGCGGGAACTCCTACGAGCAGTACTTC.

The chain combines TRBV29-1 with TRBJ2-6, with D uncertain. CDR3 length: 15 amino acids. V gave up 3 bases and J gave up 2 bases, with 11 bases separating them. Per germline, CDR1 SQVTM and CDR2 ANQGSEA. CDR3 DNA sequence: TGCAGCGTTGACCCAGGAATTACTGGGGCCAACGTCCTGACTTTC. This sequence encodes CSVDPGITGANVLTF.

This clone was seen more than once but under ten times. The chain carries TRBV5-1 and TRBJ2-7; D unresolved. V gave up 0 bases and J gave up 2 bases, with 12 bases separating them. The CDR3 consists of 15 residues. Germline V gene data show CDR1 as SGHRS and CDR2 as YFSETQ. CDR3: CASSLADNTAYEQYF. Written as DNA, the CDR3 is TGCGCCAGCAGCTTGGCCGACAACACCGCCTACGAGCAGTACTTC. The full variable domain, its missing parts supplied by reference TRBV5-1 and TRBJ2-7, is KAGVTQTPRYLIKTRGQQVTLSCSPISGHRSVSWYQQTPGQGLQFLFEYFSETQRNKGNFPGRFSGRQFSNSRSEMNVSTLELGDSALYLCASSLADNTAYEQYFGPGTRLTVT.

The chain is built from TRBV7-2 and TRBJ1-2; possibly TRBD1 for D (6 bases). The length of the CDR3 is 14 residues. Germline V gene data show CDR1 as SGHTA and CDR2 as FQGNSA. Trimming took 0 bases from V and 3 from J, leaving 8 bases between them. The DNA for the CDR3 is TGTGCCAGCAGCTTAGCGACAGGAGACTATGGCTACACCTTC. This sequence encodes CASSLATGDYGYTF.